Shown below are 29 T cell receptor beta chains from a single sample sequenced in a study of shared clonotypes between healthy human individuals. Libraries were prepared by immunoSEQ multiplex PCR; TCRdb keeps only in-frame clonotypes and omits some of them. The sample shows millions of clones, about 95% of them seen only once. Positive CCR7 selection of CD45RO-negative cells yielded the naive CD8 cells, and terminally differentiated effector memory CD45RA+ cells were excluded. What was sequenced was naive CD8+ T cells sorted from blood. The source is a young man in good health.

Points on this clone: Other DNA sequences in the sample encode the same CDR3. The chain has TRBV9 and TRBJ1-2, with 8 bases that match TRBD1. The germline gives CDR1 SGDLS, CDR2 YYNGEE. V lost 3 bases and J lost 2; bases outside the gene matches: 0. This CDR3 has 13 amino acids. CDR3 sequence: CASSGQGNYGYTF. CDR3 coding DNA: TGTGCCAGCAGCGGACAGGGGAACTATGGCTACACCTTC.

The V and J genes are TRBV30 and TRBJ2-1; possibly TRBD2 for D (5 bases). V dropped 1 base and J dropped 9 bases, with 7 bases sitting between them. Germline V gene lookup returns CDR1 GTSNPN and CDR2 SVGIG (reference sequence). The CDR3 extends over 11 amino acids. The CDR3 region is CAWSAGIEQFF. DNA of the CDR3: TGTGCCTGGAGTGCCGGGATTGAGCAGTTCTTC.

CDR3 nucleotides: TGTGCCAGCAGCCAAATTACGAGCAGCCAGGGTGAAAAACTGTTTTTT. Translating it yields CASSQITSSQGEKLFF. The chain is built from TRBV16 and TRBJ1-4; D perhaps matches TRBD1 (5 bases). This CDR3 contains 16 residues. Germline-derived CDR1 and CDR2 are KGHSY and FQNENV. V was shortened by 2 bases and J by 7 bases, with 17 bases between the two germline ends.

The chain uses TRBV7-6 and TRBJ1-1; a weak D match, TRBD1 (5 bases). Trimming left V 3 bases short and J 1 base short, with 12 bases between. The CDR3 spans 15 residues. In germline, CDR1 is SGHVS, CDR2 FNYEAQ. CDR3 coding DNA: TGTGCCAGCAGCTTGGGGGACGGGCCGAACACTGAAGCTTTCTTT. Its protein is CASSLGDGPNTEAFF.

For this clone: The same CDR3 can be traced to other DNA sequences in this sample. The chain has TRBV19 and TRBJ2-7; 13 bases are shared with TRBD2. The germline gives CDR1 LNHDA, CDR2 SQIVND (reference sequence). The CDR3 runs 13 residues. V lost 8 bases to trimming and J lost 3 bases; unmatched junction nucleotides: 1. CDR3 sequence reads: CASGLAGDYEQYF. In DNA, the CDR3 is TGTGCCAGTGGACTAGCGGGGGACTACGAGCAGTACTTC.

The V and J genes are TRBV5-1 and TRBJ2-5, with 12 nucleotides matching TRBD1. The CDR3 is 18 amino acids. V gave up 6 bases and J gave up 2 bases; unmatched junction bases: 14. The germline V gene has CDR1 SGHRS and CDR2 YFSETQ. CDR3 sequence: CASTHAGTGGKGQETQYF. CDR3 coding DNA: TGCGCCAGCACCCACGCCGGGACAGGGGGCAAGGGGCAAGAGACCCAGTACTTC.

The chain employs TRBV28 and TRBJ1-4; no firm D call. CDR1 is MDHEN, CDR2 SYDVKM, per germline. Trimming left V 8 bases short and J 2 bases short, with 6 bases between. This CDR3 contains 12 residues. The CDR3 here is CASRMTNEKLFF. For the CDR3, the DNA is TGTGCCAGCCGGATGACTAATGAAAAACTGTTTTTT.

The chain combines TRBV5-1 with TRBJ2-7, with 8 bases that match TRBD2. CDR3 length: 13 residues. Germline values: CDR1 SGHRS, CDR2 YFSETQ. V trimming: 7 bases; J trimming: 4 bases; junction bases outside the gene matches: 7. As DNA, the CDR3 is TGCGCCAGCTCTGAGCGGGAGCTTTACGAGCAGTACTTC. Protein product: CASSERELYEQYF.

This sequence joins TRBV6-1 and TRBJ1-2, with 8 bases lining up with TRBD1. Looked up from germline, CDR1 is MNHNS and CDR2 is SASEGT. The CDR3 consists of 12 residues. V lost 7 bases and J lost 3; bases outside the gene matches: 1. The CDR3 loop is CASTGGDYGYTF. The DNA for the CDR3 is TGTGCCAGCACAGGGGGCGACTATGGCTACACCTTC.

In its sample, this clone was seen once. This chain joins TRBV29-1 and TRBJ2-1; D may be TRBD1 (6 bases). V dropped 3 bases and J dropped 6 bases, with 12 bases sitting between them. This CDR3 contains 13 residues. CDR1 and CDR2 (germline): SQVTM, ANQGSEA. CDR3 sequence reads: CSVDGIGGNEQFF. The CDR3 DNA reads as TGCAGCGTTGACGGTATAGGGGGCAATGAGCAGTTCTTC.

The rearrangement uses TRBV27 and TRBJ1-5; maybe TRBD1 (5 bases). V shed 5 bases and J shed 11 bases, with 19 bases lying between them. Germline assignment: CDR1 MNHEY and CDR2 SMNVEV (reference sequence). The CDR3 consists of 14 residues. For the CDR3, the DNA is TGTGCCAGCAGTCCCGGGAGTGGGACTTTTGCCCAGCATTTT. It translates to CASSPGSGTFAQHF.

The J gene is TRBJ1-4, the V gene TRBV27; D is perhaps TRBD1 (5 bases). Germline V CDR1 and CDR2: MNHEY, SMNVEV (reference sequence). V dropped 5 bases and J dropped 6 bases, with 13 bases sitting between them. The CDR3 spans 14 residues. Here the CDR3 DNA reads TGTGCCAGCAGTCTCCGGGGGGGAGATGAAAAACTGTTTTTT. Its protein is CASSLRGGDEKLFF.

The chain links TRBV25-1 to TRBJ2-5; TRBD1 matches at 9 bases. CDR1 is MGHDK and CDR2 is SYGVNS in the germline V gene. V shed 3 bases and J 4 bases; nucleotides not matched to a gene: 9. The CDR3 loop spans 16 amino acids. CDR3 loop: CASSDPTTGGGETQYF. CDR3 in DNA: TGTGCCAGCAGTGATCCGACCACAGGGGGCGGAGAGACCCAGTACTTC.

The chain combines TRBV9 with TRBJ2-5; unclear D gene. With 0 bases removed from V and 2 bases from J, the gap between germline ends came to 11 bases. The CDR3 has 15 residues. Germline V gene data show CDR1 as SGDLS and CDR2 as YYNGEE. The CDR3 DNA reads as TGTGCCAGCAGCGTAGGTCACTTCGCACAAGAGACCCAGTACTTC. Protein: CASSVGHFAQETQYF. The whole variable domain, remainder taken from reference TRBV9 and TRBJ2-5, is DSGVTQTPKHLITATGQRVTLRCSPRSGDLSVYWYQQSLDQGLQFLIQYYNGEERAKGNILERFSAQQFPDLHSELNLSSLELGDSALYFCASSVGHFAQETQYFGPGTRLLVL.

This clone appeared once. The J gene is TRBJ2-1, the V gene TRBV28; TRBD1 is a possible D gene (6 bases). The V gene lost 7 bases and the J gene lost 5 bases, with 15 bases spanning the gap. The CDR3 is made up of 14 amino acids. Germline V gives CDR1 MDHEN, CDR2 SYDVKM. The CDR3 DNA reads as TGTGCCAGCACTACAGGGCCATACGACAATGAGCAGTTCTTC. This translates into CASTTGPYDNEQFF. The variable domain in full, completed from reference TRBV28 and TRBJ2-1, reads DVKVTQSSRYLVKRTGEKVFLECVQDMDHENMFWYRQDPGLGLRLIYFSYDVKMKEKGDIPEGYSVSREKKERFSLILESASTNQTSMYLCASTTGPYDNEQFFGPGTRLTVL.

V and J are TRBV13 and TRBJ1-5, with D possibly being TRBD1 (6 bases). The germline V gene encodes CDR1 PRHDT and CDR2 FYEKMQ (reference sequence). Trimming removed 2 bases from V and 5 bases from J, with 13 bases in between. CDR3 length: 15 residues. The CDR3 DNA is TGTGCCAGCAGCTTACGCGAGGACAGTGATCAGCCCCAGCATTTT. Translated: CASSLREDSDQPQHF.

A remark on this clone: Other nucleotide sequences in the sample specify the same CDR3. The chain joins TRBV11-2 to TRBJ2-7; D is ambiguous. CDR1 is SGHAT, CDR2 FQNNGV, per germline. Trimming removed 0 bases at V and 2 bases at J, with 5 bases between. This CDR3 comprises 13 residues. Here the CDR3 reads CASSLEAAYEQYF. CDR3 in DNA: TGTGCCAGCAGCTTAGAAGCTGCCTACGAGCAGTACTTC.

This clone was observed a single time. The V call is TRBV10-1, the J call TRBJ2-7, with a weak D call TRBD2 (6 bases). With 3 bases removed from V and 4 bases from J, the gap between germline ends came to 19 bases. The CDR3 totals 16 residues. Germline V gene sequence: CDR1 WNHNN, CDR2 SYGVQD (reference sequence). This chain's CDR3 is CASSETGTQRVYEQYF. Here the CDR3 DNA reads TGCGCCAGCAGTGAAACCGGGACTCAGAGGGTTTACGAGCAGTACTTC.

V gene TRBV7-9 combines with J gene TRBJ2-7, with TRBD1 identical over 9 bases. J gave up 3 bases and V 7 bases, and 10 bases lay outside the gene matches. This CDR3 spans 15 amino acids. Germline V gene sequence: CDR1 SEHNR, CDR2 FQNEAQ (reference sequence). DNA for the CDR3: TGTGCCAGCATACTTACTCGGACAGGGGACTACGAGCAGTACTTC. This encodes CASILTRTGDYEQYF.

The chain links TRBV7-9 to TRBJ2-3; perhaps TRBD1 as D (6 bases). V was shortened by 5 bases and J by 0 bases, with 15 bases between the two germline ends. The germline gives CDR1 SEHNR, CDR2 FQNEAQ (reference sequence). The CDR3 runs 16 residues. CDR3 bases: TGTGCCAGCAGCAATAGCCGAGGACAGAGCACAGATACGCAGTATTTT. It is translated as CASSNSRGQSTDTQYF.

The J gene is TRBJ2-3, the V gene TRBV11-1; no reliable D call. Per germline, CDR1 SGHAT and CDR2 FQDESV (reference sequence). V was trimmed by 0 bases and J by 6 bases, leaving 10 bases between them. This CDR3 spans 14 amino acids. CDR3 amino acids: CASSLAPPADTQYF. The CDR3 nucleotides read TGTGCCAGCAGCTTAGCCCCACCAGCGGATACGCAGTATTTT.

V and J are TRBV28 and TRBJ2-7, with 7 positions matching TRBD1. The CDR3 sequence is 13 residues long. Germline V gene data show CDR1 as MDHEN and CDR2 as SYDVKM. The V and J ends lost 3 bases and 12 bases, in that order; junction bases with no gene match: 11. The CDR3 DNA follows: TGTGCCAGCAGTTTCGAGGGGGCGGCTAGTCGGTACTTC. Translated: CASSFEGAASRYF. The whole variable domain, remainder taken from reference TRBV28 and TRBJ2-7, is DVKVTQSSRYLVKRTGEKVFLECVQDMDHENMFWYRQDPGLGLRLIYFSYDVKMKEKGDIPEGYSVSREKKERFSLILESASTNQTSMYLCASSFEGAASRYFGPGTRLTVT.

The chain joins TRBV10-2 to TRBJ2-1; 8 bases are shared with TRBD2. This CDR3 has 15 residues. J lost 8 bases, V lost 2 bases, and 8 bases had no gene match. Germline loops: CDR1 WSHSY, CDR2 SAAADI. In DNA, the CDR3 is TGCGCCAGCAGTGAGCCAGGGACTAGAGGCGATGAGCAGTTCTTC. This encodes CASSEPGTRGDEQFF.

The CDR3 here is CASSPPRHKGNLNYGYTF. CDR3 in DNA: TGTGCCAGCAGCCCTCCGCGACATAAGGGGAACCTTAACTATGGCTACACCTTC. The rearrangement uses TRBV13 and TRBJ1-2, with a possible D match to TRBD1 (5 bases). V lost 5 bases and J lost 1, with 23 bases in between. This CDR3 has 18 amino acids. Germline CDR1 is PRHDT and CDR2 is FYEKMQ (reference sequence).

This chain joins TRBV5-4 and TRBJ2-7; D may correspond to TRBD1 or TRBD2 (5 bases each). Trimming stripped 2 bases from V and 6 bases from J, with 12 bases between. This CDR3 comprises 13 residues. Germline values: CDR1 SGHNT, CDR2 YYREEE (reference sequence). The CDR3, as DNA: TGTGCCAGCAGCTTTTTCTCAGGGAGCGAGCAGTACTTC. This sequence encodes CASSFFSGSEQYF.

This clone was detected only once. The rearrangement links TRBV6-5 to TRBJ2-7; D is tentatively TRBD1 or TRBD2 (6 bases each). V was clipped by 4 bases and J by 6 bases, with 16 bases between them. The CDR3 is made up of 14 amino acids. Germline V gene data show CDR1 as MNHEY and CDR2 as SVGAGI. CDR3 region: CASSFRGGHCEQYF. In DNA form, the CDR3 reads TGTGCCAGCAGTTTCAGGGGAGGCCACTGCGAGCAGTACTTC.

The chain couples TRBV13 to TRBJ1-2; D is unclear. Trimming cost V 5 bases and J 3 bases, with 16 bases left between them. The CDR3 is 15 amino acids. Per the germline V gene, CDR1 is PRHDT and CDR2 is FYEKMQ (reference sequence). The CDR3 nucleotides are TGTGCCAGCAGCGCCTACGGCACCTCTGACTATGGCTACACCTTC. Translated: CASSAYGTSDYGYTF.

This clone has a single count. A junction boundary mismatches the germline segment, possibly from a read error. The V and J genes are TRBV7-7 and TRBJ2-3; perhaps TRBD2 as D (5 bases). The CDR3 totals 15 residues. Germline CDR1 and CDR2: SSHAT and FNYEAQ (reference sequence). CDR3 nucleotides: TGTGCTAGCAGCTTAGCGCCGTGGGGCACAGATACGCAGTATTTT. Translating it yields CASSLAPWGTDTQYF.

In this sample, this clone turned up a few times. V is TRBV2 and J is TRBJ1-5; D possibly corresponds to TRBD1 (6 bases). CDR1 and CDR2 (germline): SNHLY, FYNNEI. CDR3 length: 13 amino acids. With 7 bases removed from V and 4 bases from J, the gap between germline ends came to 11 bases. The CDR3 DNA reads as TGTGCCAGCACGCGAGGGGGGAATCAGCCCCAGCATTTT. This gives the protein CASTRGGNQPQHF.